These 17 T cell receptor beta chains were sequenced from one sample in a study of post-analysis software for immune sequencing data (dated by TCRdb to between 2014 and 2017). Overall study outcomes, separate from this receptor: About five TRBV segments, including TRBV5-6, TRBV5-1 and TRBV20-1, were significantly more frequent in patients than controls.

The antigens for these receptors are not known. Library preparation used PCR. Sequencing relied on an Illumina HiSeq 2500. To reduce PCR and sequencing biases, unique molecular identifiers were incorporated into the TCR beta cDNA libraries. TCRdb reprocessed the public reads (quality trimming at Q25 with fastp, clone calling with MiXCR) and kept in-frame beta chains. Rows with a matching CDR3 protein are joined into one entry that keeps the most common DNA and genes. The sample table records under 900,000 distinct CDR3 sequences; about 57% of these occur just once. The ten most abundant clones make up 4.6% of the sample. Sequencing was performed on blood. The receptor set was obtained from a girl aged 5-17 years with multiple sclerosis.

CDR3 amino acids: CASSLAPGQGRIYGYTF. CDR3 in DNA: TGCGCCAGCAGCTTGGCTCCGGGACAGGGTCGTATCTATGGCTACACCTTC. V usage is TRBV5-1 and J usage is TRBJ1-2; TRBD1 aligns across 9 bases. V shed 0 bases and J 4 bases; nucleotides not matched to a gene: 10. This CDR3 region has 17 residues. The germline gives CDR1 SGHRS, CDR2 YFSETQ.

This clonotype has more than one count but fewer than ten. The chain joins TRBV7-2 to TRBJ1-2, with TRBD1 identical over 9 bases. Germline-derived CDR1 and CDR2 are SGHTA and FQGNSA. Trimming at V came to 2 bases and at J to 7 bases, leaving 11 bases not matched to a gene. The CDR3 extends over 16 amino acids. CDR3 region: CASSLLVRTGVPGYTF. CDR3 DNA: TGTGCCAGCAGCTTATTAGTACGGACAGGGGTCCCTGGCTACACCTTC.

The rearrangement joins TRBV6-2 or TRBV6-3 to TRBJ1-1; D is ambiguous. Trimming stripped 6 bases from V and 1 base from J, with 15 bases between. The V gene's germline CDR1 is MNHEY and CDR2 SVGEGT. This CDR3 contains 15 residues. The CDR3 reads CASRPLNFGNTEAFF. The CDR3 DNA reads TGTGCCAGCAGACCTTTAAACTTCGGGAACACTGAAGCTTTCTTT.

The CDR3 nucleotides read TGTGCCAGCAGCCTTTCGGCAGGGAACTCCTACGAGCAGTACTTC. This gives the protein CASSLSAGNSYEQYF. The rearrangement links TRBV3-1 to TRBJ2-7, with D possibly TRBD1 on 5 matching bases. CDR3 length: 15 amino acids. Germline V gene sequence: CDR1 LGHDT, CDR2 YNNKEL (reference sequence). V dropped 4 bases and J dropped 0 bases, with 13 bases sitting between them.

The rearrangement links TRBV7-9 to TRBJ1-1; D might be TRBD1 (6 bases). V shed 4 bases and J shed 4 bases, with 10 bases lying between them. The CDR3 sequence is 13 residues long. Per the germline V gene, CDR1 is SEHNR and CDR2 is FQNEAQ (reference sequence). CDR3 in amino acids: CASSSMDSTEAFF. The DNA of the CDR3 is TGTGCCAGCAGCTCGATGGACAGCACTGAAGCTTTCTTT.

The CDR3: CASSSPRRGPGANVLTF. The DNA of the CDR3 is TGCGCCAGCAGCTCCCCACGGAGGGGCCCTGGGGCCAACGTCCTGACTTTC. The chain links TRBV5-1 to TRBJ2-6; possible D gene TRBD2, 6 bases. CDR1 and CDR2 from the germline V gene are SGHRS and YFSETQ. Between the trimmed V and J ends, which lost 3 bases and 2 bases, there was a span of 15 bases. The CDR3 is 17 residues long.

Details on this clonotype: One end of the junction is discordant with germline, which a read error may explain. This rearrangement joins TRBV27 to TRBJ2-2, with TRBD1 identical over 8 bases. In germline, CDR1 is MNHEY, CDR2 SMNVEV (reference sequence). The CDR3 spans 14 residues. DNA of the CDR3: TGTGCCAGCAGATGGACAGGGTCGGCCGGGGAGCGGTTTTTT. Residues: CASRWTGSAGERFF.

The chain carries TRBV7-8 and TRBJ2-1; no definite D call. The CDR3 is made up of 16 amino acids. In germline, CDR1 is SGHVS, CDR2 FQNEAQ. V was shortened by 1 base and J by 1 base, with 11 bases between the two germline ends. DNA of the CDR3: TGTGCCAGCAGCTTAGGGTCGTTGCAGTCCTACAATGAGCAGTTCTTC. Its protein is CASSLGSLQSYNEQFF. The full variable domain, in which reference TRBV7-8 and TRBJ2-1 provide the parts outside the CDR3, is GAGVSQSPRYKVAKRGQDVALRCDPISGHVSLFWYQQALGQGPEFLTYFQNEAQLDKSGLPSDRFFAERPEGSVSTLKIQRTQQEDSAVYLCASSLGSLQSYNEQFFGPGTRLTVL.

The J gene is TRBJ1-6, the V gene TRBV28; D is uncertain. The germline V and J ends were trimmed by 3 bases and 9 bases, with 12 bases remaining between them. CDR1 MDHEN and CDR2 SYDVKM come from the germline V gene. This CDR3 contains 14 residues. Here the CDR3 DNA reads TGTGCCAGCAGTTTCGCTACCGTTGGTTCACCCCTCCACTTT. Protein product: CASSFATVGSPLHF.

The chain uses TRBV29-1 and TRBJ2-2; D is unresolved. The germline gives CDR1 SQVTM, CDR2 ANQGSEA. V gave up 5 bases and J gave up 0 bases, with 7 bases separating them. The CDR3 runs to 13 residues. The DNA for the CDR3 is TGCAGCGTTCGCGCAGCGAACACCGGGGAGCTGTTTTTT. As protein: CSVRAANTGELFF.

The rearrangement joins TRBV12-3 or TRBV12-4 to TRBJ1-5; D not resolved. V was cut by 6 bases and J by 1 base, with 10 bases left in between. This CDR3 comprises 14 residues. Here the CDR3 reads CASRLAQSNQPQHF. CDR3 in DNA: TGTGCCAGCAGGTTGGCCCAGAGCAATCAGCCCCAGCATTTT.

This clonotype has more than one count but fewer than ten. This chain connects TRBV29-1 to TRBJ2-7, with a weak D call TRBD1 (5 bases). The V and J ends lost 2 bases and 5 bases respectively, with 7 bases between them. The germline CDR1 and CDR2 sequences are SQVTM and ANQGSEA. The CDR3 is 11 amino acids. For the CDR3, the DNA is TGCAGCGTTGAACAGGGCAACGAGCAGTACTTC. Its protein is CSVEQGNEQYF.

The V call is TRBV27, the J call TRBJ2-4, with TRBD2 as a possible D gene (6 bases). The V end was cut by 8 bases, the J end by 2 bases, with 16 bases between. The CDR3 consists of 15 residues. From germline, CDR1 is MNHEY and CDR2 SMNVEV (reference sequence). The CDR3 DNA is TGTGCCAGCGGTACGGGAGTACCCTCCAAAAACATTCAGTACTTC. This gives the protein CASGTGVPSKNIQYF.

The chain couples TRBV6-6 to TRBJ2-5, with no clear D. Trimming pared 2 bases from V and 5 bases from J, leaving 21 bases between. This CDR3 region has 17 residues. Germline CDR1 is MNHNY and CDR2 is SVGAGI (reference sequence). CDR3 in amino acids: CASSYLQHPRGRETQYF. CDR3 sequence (DNA): TGTGCCAGCAGTTACCTCCAGCACCCACGTGGGCGGGAGACCCAGTACTTC.

The gene calls are TRBV7-2 and TRBJ1-1; D is uncertain. V dropped 3 bases and J dropped 1 base, with 12 bases sitting between them. Germline V gene lookup returns CDR1 SGHTA and CDR2 FQGNSA. The CDR3 loop spans 15 amino acids. The CDR3 sequence is CASSFNMNRNTEAFF. The DNA for the CDR3 is TGTGCCAGCAGCTTCAATATGAACAGGAACACTGAAGCTTTCTTT.

The table lists this clonotype with a few counts. V gene TRBV29-1 combines with J gene TRBJ2-5; tentatively, D is TRBD1 or TRBD2 (6 bases each). This CDR3 has 15 residues. CDR1 SQVTM and CDR2 ANQGSEA come from the germline V gene. The V end lost 4 bases, the J end lost 4 bases, and 19 bases lay between the germline ends. In DNA form, the CDR3 reads TGCAGCGTTGCACCGCGGCTAGGGGGGCCAGAGACCCAGTACTTC. Translated, it gives CSVAPRLGGPETQYF.

Only a few counts were recorded for this clonotype. The rearrangement links TRBV25-1 to TRBJ2-7, with 10 positions matching TRBD2. This CDR3 has 15 residues. CDR1 and CDR2 (germline): MGHDK, SYGVNS. Trimming cost V 2 bases and J 4 bases; bases outside gene matches: 5. The CDR3 coding sequence is TGTGCCAGCAGTGAAGCGGCTAGCGGGGGATACGAGCAGTACTTC. As protein: CASSEAASGGYEQYF.